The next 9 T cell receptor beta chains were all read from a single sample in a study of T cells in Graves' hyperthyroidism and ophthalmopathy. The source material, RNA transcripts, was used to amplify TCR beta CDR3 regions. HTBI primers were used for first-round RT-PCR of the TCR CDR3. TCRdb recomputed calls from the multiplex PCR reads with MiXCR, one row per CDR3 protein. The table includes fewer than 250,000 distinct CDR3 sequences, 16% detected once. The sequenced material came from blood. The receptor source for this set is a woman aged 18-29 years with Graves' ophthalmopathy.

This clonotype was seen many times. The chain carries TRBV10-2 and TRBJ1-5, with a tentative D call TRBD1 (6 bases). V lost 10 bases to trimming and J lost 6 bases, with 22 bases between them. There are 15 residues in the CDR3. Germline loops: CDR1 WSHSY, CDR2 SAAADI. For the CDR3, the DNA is TGCGCCACACGACAGACTTCAGGGGTTGGTCAGCCCCAGCATTTT. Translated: CATRQTSGVGQPQHF.

The CDR3 spells CASSPGQGFNTEAFF. CDR3 coding DNA: TGTGCCAGCAGTCCGGGACAGGGCTTCAACACTGAAGCTTTCTTT. The V call is TRBV6-1, the J call TRBJ1-1; 9 nucleotides match TRBD1. Germline V gene lookup returns CDR1 MNHNS and CDR2 SASEGT. V dropped 5 bases and J dropped 2; count of bases not matched to a gene: 6. There are 15 residues in the CDR3.

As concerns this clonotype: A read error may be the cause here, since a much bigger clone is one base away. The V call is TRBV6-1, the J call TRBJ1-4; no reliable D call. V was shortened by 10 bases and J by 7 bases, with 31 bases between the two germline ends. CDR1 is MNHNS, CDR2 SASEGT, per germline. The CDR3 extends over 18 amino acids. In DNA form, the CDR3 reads TGTGCCACCGGAGTAAAAACTATCAGAAACCCAGAGGGTGAAAAACTGTTTTTT. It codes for CATGVKTIRNPEGEKLFF.

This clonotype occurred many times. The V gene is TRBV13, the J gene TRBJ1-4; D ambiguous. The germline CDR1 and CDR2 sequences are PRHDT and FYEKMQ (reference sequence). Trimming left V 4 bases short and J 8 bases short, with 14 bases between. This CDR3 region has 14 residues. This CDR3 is CASSSTDREEKLFF. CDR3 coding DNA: TGTGCCAGCAGCTCGACCGATCGGGAGGAAAAACTGTTTTTT.

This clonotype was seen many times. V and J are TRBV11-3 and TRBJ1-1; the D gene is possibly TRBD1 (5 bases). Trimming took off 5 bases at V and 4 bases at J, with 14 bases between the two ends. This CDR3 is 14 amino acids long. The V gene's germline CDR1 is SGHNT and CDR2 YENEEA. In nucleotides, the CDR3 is TGTGCCAGCAGCATCACAGGTTCGGGCACTGAAGCTTTCTTT. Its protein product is CASSITGSGTEAFF.

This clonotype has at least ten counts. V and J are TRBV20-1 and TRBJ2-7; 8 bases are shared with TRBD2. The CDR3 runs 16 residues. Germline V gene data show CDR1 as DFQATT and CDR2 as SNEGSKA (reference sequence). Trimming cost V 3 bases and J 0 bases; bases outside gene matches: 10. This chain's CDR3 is CSASPLAGLSSYEQYF. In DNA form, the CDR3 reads TGCAGTGCTAGTCCTTTAGCGGGGTTGAGCTCCTACGAGCAGTACTTC.

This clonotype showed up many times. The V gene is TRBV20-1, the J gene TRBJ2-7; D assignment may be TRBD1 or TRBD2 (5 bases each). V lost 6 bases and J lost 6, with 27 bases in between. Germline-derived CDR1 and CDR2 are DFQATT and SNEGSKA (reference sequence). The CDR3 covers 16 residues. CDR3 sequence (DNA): TGCAGTGCCGAACCTAAGGACAAGGGTAATGGGGGCGAGCAGTACTTC. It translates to CSAEPKDKGNGGEQYF.

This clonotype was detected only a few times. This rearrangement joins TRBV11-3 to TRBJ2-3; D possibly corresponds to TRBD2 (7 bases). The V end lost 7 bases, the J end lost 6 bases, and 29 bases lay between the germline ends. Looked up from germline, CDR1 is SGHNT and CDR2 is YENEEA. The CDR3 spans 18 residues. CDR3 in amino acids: CASTPPAGVSGDADTQYF. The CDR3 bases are TGTGCCAGCACCCCTCCCGCAGGGGTCAGCGGGGATGCCGATACGCAGTATTTT.

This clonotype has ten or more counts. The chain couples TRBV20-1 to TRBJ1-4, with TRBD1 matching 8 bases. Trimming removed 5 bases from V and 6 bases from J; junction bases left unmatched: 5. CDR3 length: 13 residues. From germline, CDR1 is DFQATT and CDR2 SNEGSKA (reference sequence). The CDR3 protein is CSAEDRGYEKLFF. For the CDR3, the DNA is TGCAGTGCTGAAGACAGGGGTTATGAAAAACTGTTTTTT.